This T cell receptor (beta chain) originates from a study of CD8 T cells in ankylosing spondylitis. The CDR3 loop spans 13 amino acids. Deletions cut 2 bases from V and 7 bases from J, with 9 bases between. TCRdb reprocessed the 5' RACE reads with MiXCR, giving one entry per CDR3 protein. The sample holds around 280,000 distinct CDR3 sequences, over 15% seen once. The rearrangement links TRBV12-3 or TRBV12-4 to TRBJ1-5; D gene uncertain. Material for sequencing was blood, either unsorted or a sorted T cell fraction (not recorded which). This receptor was identified in a male donor with ankylosing spondylitis or in good health (not recorded which). CDR3 nucleotides: TGTGCCAGCAGTTTATCGGGGATCCAGCCCCAGCATTTT. Translating it yields CASSLSGIQPQHF.